This TCR beta chain was recovered during a study of molecular identifiers for immune sequencing clone quantification. General study results and limits: Jurkat TCR RNA from one cell was spiked into about a million naive cells, and it was reportedly detectable there.

This clonotype has at least ten counts. Antigen specificity is unknown. In germline, CDR1 is MNHEY, CDR2 SMNVEV (reference sequence). The V gene lost 3 bases and the J gene lost 3 bases, with 14 bases spanning the gap. The CDR3 spans 16 residues. Making the bulk TCR libraries relied on previously described methods and listed TCR primers. TCRdb reprocessed the PCR reads via MiXCR and lists one record per CDR3 protein. Of more than 70,000 distinct CDR3 sequences in the sample, around 23% are singletons; the top ten hold roughly 1%. The sequence came from a human donor in good health. Some libraries in this study had Jurkat cell RNA spiked in. V is TRBV27 and J is TRBJ2-2, with a tentative D call TRBD1 (6 bases). Specimen: naive CD8+ T cells from blood, with Jurkat cell RNA spiked in. The subset was: FACS-sorted CD8+CD4-CCR7+CD45RA+ naive T cells. In DNA form, the CDR3 reads TGTGCCAGCAGTTTTTGGCAGGGGCTCCACACCGGGGAGCTGTTTTTT. Its protein product is CASSFWQGLHTGELFF.